The text below deals with one T cell receptor beta chain. TCRdb's copy holds only in-frame clones and misses some; the assay was immunoSEQ multiplex PCR. The sample includes about 68,000 clones, 75% to 95% of them seen just once. The data were taken from a study of T cell changes during pregnancy in multiple sclerosis. There are 11 residues in the CDR3. V gave up 6 bases and J gave up 5 bases, with 5 bases separating them. Looked up from germline, CDR1 is MNHNS and CDR2 is SASEGT. The chain combines TRBV6-1 with TRBJ1-5; D not resolved. Sequenced here: peripheral blood, sampled in the second trimester of pregnancy. The clonotype comes from a female donor with multiple sclerosis, enrolled in a pregnancy study. CDR3 residues: CASSFYQPQHF. As DNA, the CDR3 is TGTGCCAGCAGCTTTTATCAGCCCCAGCATTTT.